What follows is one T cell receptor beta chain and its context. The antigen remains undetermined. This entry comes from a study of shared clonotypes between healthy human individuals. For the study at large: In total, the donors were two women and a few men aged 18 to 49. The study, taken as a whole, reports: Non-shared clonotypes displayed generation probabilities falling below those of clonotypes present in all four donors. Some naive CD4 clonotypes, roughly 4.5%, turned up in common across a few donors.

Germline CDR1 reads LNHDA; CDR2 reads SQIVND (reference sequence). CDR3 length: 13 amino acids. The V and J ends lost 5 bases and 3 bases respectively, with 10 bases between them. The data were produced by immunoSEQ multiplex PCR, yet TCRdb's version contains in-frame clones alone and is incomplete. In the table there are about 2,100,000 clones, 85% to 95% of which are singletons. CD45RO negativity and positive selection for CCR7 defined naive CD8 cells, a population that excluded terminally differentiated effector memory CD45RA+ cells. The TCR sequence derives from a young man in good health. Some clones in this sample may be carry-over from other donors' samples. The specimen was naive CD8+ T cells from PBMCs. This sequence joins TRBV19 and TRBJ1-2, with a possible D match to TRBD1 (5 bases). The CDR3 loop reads CASSQRGDYGYTF. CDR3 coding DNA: TGTGCCAGTAGTCAACGGGGGGACTATGGCTACACCTTC.